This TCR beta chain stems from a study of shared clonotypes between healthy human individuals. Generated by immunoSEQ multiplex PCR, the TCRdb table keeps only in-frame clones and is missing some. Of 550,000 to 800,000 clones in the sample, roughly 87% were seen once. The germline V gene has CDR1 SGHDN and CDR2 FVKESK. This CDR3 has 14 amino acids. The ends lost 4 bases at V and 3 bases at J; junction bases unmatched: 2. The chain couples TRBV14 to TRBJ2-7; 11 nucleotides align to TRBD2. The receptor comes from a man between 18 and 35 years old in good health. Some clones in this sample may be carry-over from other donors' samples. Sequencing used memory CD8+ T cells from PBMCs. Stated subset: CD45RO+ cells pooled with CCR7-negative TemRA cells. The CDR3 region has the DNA TGTGCCAGCAGCCCCGGGACTAGCGGCTACGAGCAGTACTTC. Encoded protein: CASSPGTSGYEQYF.